Sequencing of this T cell receptor (beta chain) was carried out in a study of cytomegalovirus exposure and HLA in healthy donors. Study-level findings and limits: Follow-up analysis found HLA locus-dependent TCR association rates, highest for DRB1 and lowest for HLA-C. Association of under 20,000 TCR beta sequences with HLA alleles was found at 0.05 false discovery rate in a later analysis.

Note on this clone: The antigen remains undetermined.

Primers for the PCR totalled 60 Vbeta and 13 Jbeta. Produced via immunoSEQ multiplex PCR; TCRdb's table is partial and in-frame only. The sample lists 140,000 to 150,000 clones, roughly 9.8% occurring once. CDR3 length: 13 residues. The germline V gene has CDR1 SGHRS and CDR2 YFSETQ. J lost 8 bases, V lost 0 bases, and 4 bases had no gene match. The chain couples TRBV5-1 to TRBJ1-2, with TRBD1 matching over 7 bases. The receptor comes from a man between 50 and 59 years old in good health and CMV-seronegative. Sequencing was performed on PBMCs. In DNA form, the CDR3 reads TGCGCCAGCAGCTTGGAAGGGGGCGACGGCTACACCTTC. It translates to CASSLEGGDGYTF.